This TCR beta chain was found in a study of blood T cell repertoires in COVID-19. Profiled with immunoSEQ multiplex PCR; TCRdb holds only in-frame clones, not every one. The sample shows about 140,000 clones, 70% to 85% of them seen only once. V lost 5 bases, J lost 8 bases, and 5 bases stayed unmatched. CDR1 is SQVTM, CDR2 ANQGSEA, per germline. The CDR3 runs 12 residues. This clonotype was obtained from a human donor in a cohort sampled during active COVID-19. The genes are TRBV29-1 and TRBJ1-2, with 10 bases aligning to TRBD1. Sequencing was performed on peripheral blood. As DNA, the CDR3 is TGCAGCGTTCAATCGGACAGGGGGGGCTACACCTTC. It encodes CSVQSDRGGYTF.